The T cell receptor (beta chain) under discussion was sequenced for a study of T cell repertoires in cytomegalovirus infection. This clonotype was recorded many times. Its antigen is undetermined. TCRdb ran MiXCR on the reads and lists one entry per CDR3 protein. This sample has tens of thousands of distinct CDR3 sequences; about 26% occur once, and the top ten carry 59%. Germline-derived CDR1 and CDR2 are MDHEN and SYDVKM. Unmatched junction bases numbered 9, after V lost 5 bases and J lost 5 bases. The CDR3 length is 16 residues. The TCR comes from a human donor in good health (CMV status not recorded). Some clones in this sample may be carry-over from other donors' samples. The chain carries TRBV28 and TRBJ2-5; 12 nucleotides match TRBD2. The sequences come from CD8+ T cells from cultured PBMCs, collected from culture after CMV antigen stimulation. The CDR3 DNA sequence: TGTGCCAGCAGTATTTCTAGCGGGGGGGCTTCTGAGACCCAGTACTTC. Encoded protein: CASSISSGGASETQYF.